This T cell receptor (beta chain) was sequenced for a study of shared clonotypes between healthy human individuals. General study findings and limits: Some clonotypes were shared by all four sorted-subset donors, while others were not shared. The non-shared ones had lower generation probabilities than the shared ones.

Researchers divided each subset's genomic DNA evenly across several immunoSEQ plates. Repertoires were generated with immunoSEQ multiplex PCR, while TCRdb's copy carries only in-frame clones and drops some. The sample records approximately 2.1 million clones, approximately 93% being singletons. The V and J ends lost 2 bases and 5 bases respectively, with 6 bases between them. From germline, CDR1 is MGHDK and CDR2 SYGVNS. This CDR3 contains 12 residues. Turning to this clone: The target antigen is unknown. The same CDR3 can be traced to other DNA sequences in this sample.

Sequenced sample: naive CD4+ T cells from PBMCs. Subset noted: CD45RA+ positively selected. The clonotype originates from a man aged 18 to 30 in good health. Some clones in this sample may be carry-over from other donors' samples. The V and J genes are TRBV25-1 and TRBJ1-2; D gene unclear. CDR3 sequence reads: CASSESRYGYTF. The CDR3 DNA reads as TGTGCCAGCAGTGAAAGTCGGTATGGCTACACCTTC.